This entry lists 3 T cell receptor beta chains sequenced from one sample in a study of early T cells in non-severe SARS-CoV-2 infection. TCRdb re-called the 5' RACE reads through MiXCR, storing one row per CDR3 protein. The repertoire holds about 60,000 distinct CDR3 sequences, under 15% seen once, with roughly 4% in the top ten. Sequencing was done on a sample of whole blood. Source of these receptors: an adult who was a healthcare worker with PCR-confirmed SARS-CoV-2 infection or an uninfected control (not recorded which).

This clonotype appeared many times. This rearrangement joins TRBV6-2 or TRBV6-3 to TRBJ2-5; the match to TRBD1 covers 8 bases. The trim removed 1 base at V and 1 base at J, leaving 11 bases unmatched. This CDR3 is built from 18 residues. Germline lookup yields CDR1 MNHEY and CDR2 SVGEGT. CDR3 nucleotides: TGTGCCAGCAGTTACTGGGCCCCCCTAGACAGGGGCCAAGAGACCCAGTACTTC. Its protein is CASSYWAPLDRGQETQYF.

There are a few counts of this clonotype. The gene calls are TRBV5-1 and TRBJ2-1, with D possibly TRBD2 on 6 matching bases. Deletions cut 0 bases from V and 7 bases from J, with 17 bases between. This CDR3 spans 16 amino acids. Germline CDR1 SGHRS, CDR2 YFSETQ. Here the CDR3 reads CASSLAGEVGWNEQFF. In nucleotides, the CDR3 is TGCGCCAGCAGCTTGGCGGGGGAGGTCGGCTGGAATGAGCAGTTCTTC.

There are many counts of this clonotype. The chain is built from TRBV20-1 and TRBJ2-5, with TRBD1 identical over 7 bases. The CDR3 length is 15 residues. Germline CDR1 DFQATT, CDR2 SNEGSKA (reference sequence). J was trimmed by 0 bases and V by 3 bases; bases with no gene match: 7. CDR3 loop: CSARAQGENQETQYF. The CDR3 region has the DNA TGCAGTGCTAGGGCTCAGGGGGAGAACCAAGAGACCCAGTACTTC.